What follows is one T cell receptor (beta chain) and its context. Its target is unknown. CDR1 is SGHTA and CDR2 is FQGNSA in the germline V gene. V was pared by 5 bases and J by 1 base, with 8 bases between. The CDR3 has 13 amino acids. The sample comes from a study of cytomegalovirus exposure and HLA in healthy donors. Whole-study context: In an early release, HLA-typed donors contributed about 80 million unique TCR sequences. The study's findings and limits: A missense DCLRE1C variant was associated with V- and J-gene trimming of TCR beta chains in a later analysis, and an independent cohort replicated the association.

The PCR made use of 60 Vbeta and 13 Jbeta primers. Repertoires were generated with immunoSEQ multiplex PCR, while TCRdb's copy carries only in-frame clones and drops some. The profile covers about 230,000 clones, with more than 75% appearing a single time and about 1.2% taken by the ten largest. The rearrangement joins TRBV7-2 to TRBJ1-1, with a weak D call TRBD1 (6 bases). This receptor was identified in a human donor in good health. The source material was PBMCs. CDR3 sequence: CASSIQGNTEAFF. Written as DNA, the CDR3 is TGTGCCAGCAGCATACAGGGGAACACTGAAGCTTTCTTT.